This TCR beta chain was obtained from a study of beta chain features in type 1 diabetes. The sequenced template was cDNA made from the entire isolated RNA. Clones were read by immunoSEQ multiplex PCR, and TCRdb kept only the in-frame ones, dropping some. The sample carries about 160,000 clones, about 9.1% recorded once. The sequencing sample was made of central memory CD4+ T cells from blood. The TCR was taken from a woman aged 18-29 years in good health.

The CDR3 is CASSEGQYNSPLHF. In DNA form, the CDR3 reads TGTGCCAGCAGTGAAGGGCAGTATAATTCACCCCTCCACTTT. V and J are TRBV2 and TRBJ1-6; D uncertain. Germline V lookup: CDR1 SNHLY, CDR2 FYNNEI. Trimming took off 1 base at V and 4 bases at J, with 5 bases between the two ends. This CDR3 comprises 14 residues. The complete variable domain, with remaining parts taken from reference TRBV2 and TRBJ1-6, reads EPEVTQTPSHQVTQMGQEVILRCVPISNHLYFYWYRQILGQKVEFLVSFYNNEISEKSEIFDDQFSVERPDGSNFTLKIRSTKLEDSAMYFCASSEGQYNSPLHFGNGTRLTVT.